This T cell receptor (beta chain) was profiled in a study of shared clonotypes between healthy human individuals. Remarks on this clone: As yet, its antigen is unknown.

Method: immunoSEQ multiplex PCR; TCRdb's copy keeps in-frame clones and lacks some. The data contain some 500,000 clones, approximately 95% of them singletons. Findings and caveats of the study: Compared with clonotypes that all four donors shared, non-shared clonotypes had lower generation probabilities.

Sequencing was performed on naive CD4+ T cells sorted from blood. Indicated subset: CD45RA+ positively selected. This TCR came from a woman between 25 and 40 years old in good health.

CDR3 region: CASSGSGWNTDTQYF. The CDR3 coding sequence is TGTGCCAGCAGCGGGTCAGGGTGGAACACAGATACGCAGTATTTT. This rearrangement joins TRBV5-6 to TRBJ2-3; D perhaps matches TRBD1 (5 bases). There are 15 residues in the CDR3. The V end lost 4 bases, the J end lost 2 bases, and 14 bases lay between the germline ends. Germline V lookup: CDR1 SGHDT, CDR2 YYEEEE.